Following are 3 T cell receptor beta chains from one sample sequenced in a study of cytomegalovirus exposure and HLA in healthy donors. A multiplex PCR was run with 60 Vbeta primers and 13 Jbeta primers. Clones were read by immunoSEQ multiplex PCR, and TCRdb kept only the in-frame ones, dropping some. The sample holds roughly 100,000 clones. Material for sequencing was PBMCs. The origin of the receptors is a woman in her thirties in good health and CMV-seronegative.

The chain is built from TRBV28 and TRBJ2-3; TRBD2 aligns across 7 bases. Germline lookup yields CDR1 MDHEN and CDR2 SYDVKM. Trimming at V came to 2 bases and at J to 3 bases, leaving 8 bases not matched to a gene. CDR3 length equals 16 residues. CDR3: CASSLIWQGGTDTQYF. The CDR3 bases are TGTGCCAGCAGTTTAATATGGCAGGGAGGGACAGATACGCAGTATTTT.

The chain is built from TRBV18 and TRBJ2-5, with 7 positions matching TRBD1. Germline CDR1 and CDR2: KGHSH and LQKENI. J was trimmed by 2 bases and V by 2 bases; bases with no gene match: 2. The CDR3 is made up of 14 amino acids. This CDR3 reads CASSPRQGQETQYF. The CDR3 DNA follows: TGTGCCAGCTCACCAAGACAGGGACAAGAGACCCAGTACTTC.

The J gene is TRBJ1-1, the V gene TRBV19; D gene ambiguous. CDR3 length equals 13 residues. Germline values: CDR1 LNHDA, CDR2 SQIVND (reference sequence). With 2 bases removed from V and 5 bases from J, the gap between germline ends came to 9 bases. The CDR3 region has the DNA TGTGCCAGTAGTATAAGCGCGGGGACTGAAGCTTTCTTT. The encoded protein is CASSISAGTEAFF. The entire variable domain, with the rest obtained from reference TRBV19 and TRBJ1-1, is as follows: DGGITQSPKYLFRKEGQNVTLSCEQNLNHDAMYWYRQDPGQGLRLIYYSQIVNDFQKGDIAEGYSVSREKKESFPLTVTSAQKNPTAFYLCASSISAGTEAFFGQGTRLTVV.